This T cell receptor (beta chain) derives from a study of T cells after yellow fever vaccination. Study-wide points: Reappearance after the booster was observed for most primary-vaccination clones (about 96% CD4, approximately 90% CD8). Contaminants from the bulk population, in the form of abundant clonotypes, could be found in FACS-sorted repertoires.

V was cut by 5 bases and J by 5 bases, with 12 bases left in between. The germline V gene encodes CDR1 KGHSH and CDR2 LQKENI. This CDR3 is 13 amino acids long. This clonotype was counted between two and nine times. Its antigen is undetermined. Universal primer sites and UMIs were introduced during 5'RACE template-switching synthesis of TCR cDNA. TCRdb redid the calling of the 5' RACE reads with MiXCR, one entry per CDR3 protein. The sample shows about 320,000 distinct CDR3 sequences, approximately 12% of them seen only once. The sample was CD4+ T cells sorted from PBMCs, taken 45 days after the yellow fever booster vaccination. The receptor was derived from a man aged 18 to 29 who received the YFV17D yellow fever vaccine. V is TRBV18 and J is TRBJ1-1; maybe TRBD1 (6 bases). This CDR3 is CASSIQGKTEAFF. Here the CDR3 DNA reads TGTGCCAGCTCAATACAGGGTAAGACTGAAGCTTTCTTT.